This entry describes one T cell receptor (beta chain). Its target is unknown. The data were taken from a study of cytotoxic CD8 clonotypes in ibrutinib-treated CLL. The study, taken as a whole, reports: Ibrutinib response saw clonality rise, and progression saw it return toward baseline. Against age-matched healthy donors, baseline clonality ran higher and tracked circulating CD8+ T-cell counts.

Deep sequencing aimed at 1 in 200,000 to 1 in 1 million T cells' resolution. TCRdb keeps only in-frame clones here, not all; method: immunoSEQ multiplex PCR. The sample has about 14,000 clones; more than 60% are singletons. Genomic DNA (about 2.2 micrograms) was obtained from cryopreserved PBMCs for construction of TCR beta libraries. This TCR was sampled from a human donor with chronic lymphocytic leukemia. The source material was PBMCs, sampled before ibrutinib treatment.

The CDR3 bases are TGTGCCAGCAGTTGGGTGGCGGGAGCGGGCGAGCAGTACTTC. Amino acids: CASSWVAGAGEQYF. The V call is TRBV6-5, the J call TRBJ2-7, with 7 bases matching TRBD2. With 4 bases clipped from V and 6 bases from J, the junction kept 9 bases outside the gene matches. The CDR3 is made up of 14 amino acids. CDR1 and CDR2 from the germline V gene are MNHEY and SVGAGI.